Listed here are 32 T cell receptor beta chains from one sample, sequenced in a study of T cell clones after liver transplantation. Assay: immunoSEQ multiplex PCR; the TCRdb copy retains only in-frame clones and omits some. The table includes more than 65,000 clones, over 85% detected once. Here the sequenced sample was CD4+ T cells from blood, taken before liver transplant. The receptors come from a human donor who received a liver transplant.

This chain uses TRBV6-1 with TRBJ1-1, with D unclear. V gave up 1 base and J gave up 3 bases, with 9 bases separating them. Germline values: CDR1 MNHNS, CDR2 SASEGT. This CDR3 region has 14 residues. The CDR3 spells CASSEGRLDTEAFF. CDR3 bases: TGTGCCAGCAGTGAAGGGCGTCTGGACACTGAAGCTTTCTTT.

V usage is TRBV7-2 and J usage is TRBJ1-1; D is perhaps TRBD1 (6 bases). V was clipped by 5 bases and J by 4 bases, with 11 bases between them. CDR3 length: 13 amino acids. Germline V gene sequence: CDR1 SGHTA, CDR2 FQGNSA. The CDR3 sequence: CASSTEGGTEAFF. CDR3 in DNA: TGTGCCAGCAGCACGGAGGGGGGCACTGAAGCTTTCTTT.

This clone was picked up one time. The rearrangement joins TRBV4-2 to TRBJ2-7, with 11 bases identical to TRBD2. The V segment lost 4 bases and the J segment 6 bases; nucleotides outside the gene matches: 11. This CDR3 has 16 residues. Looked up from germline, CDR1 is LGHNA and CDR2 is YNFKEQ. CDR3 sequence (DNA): TGTGCCAGCAGCCCAAACACTAGCGGGAGAAGGGGCGAGCAGTACTTC. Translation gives CASSPNTSGRRGEQYF.

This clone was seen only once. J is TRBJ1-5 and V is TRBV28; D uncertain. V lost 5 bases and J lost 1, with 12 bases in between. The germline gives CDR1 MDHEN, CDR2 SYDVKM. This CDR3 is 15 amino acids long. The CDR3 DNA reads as TGTGCCAGCAGTCGGCTTGGACGGAGCAATCAGCCCCAGCATTTT. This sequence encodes CASSRLGRSNQPQHF. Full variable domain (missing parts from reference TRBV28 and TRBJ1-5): DVKVTQSSRYLVKRTGEKVFLECVQDMDHENMFWYRQDPGLGLRLIYFSYDVKMKEKGDIPEGYSVSREKKERFSLILESASTNQTSMYLCASSRLGRSNQPQHFGDGTRLSIL.

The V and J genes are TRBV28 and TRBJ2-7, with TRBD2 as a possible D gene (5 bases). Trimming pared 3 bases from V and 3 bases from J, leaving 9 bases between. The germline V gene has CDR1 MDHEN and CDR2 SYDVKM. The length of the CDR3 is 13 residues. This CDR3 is CASSLRVFYEQYF. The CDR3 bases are TGTGCCAGCAGTTTGAGGGTGTTCTACGAGCAGTACTTC.

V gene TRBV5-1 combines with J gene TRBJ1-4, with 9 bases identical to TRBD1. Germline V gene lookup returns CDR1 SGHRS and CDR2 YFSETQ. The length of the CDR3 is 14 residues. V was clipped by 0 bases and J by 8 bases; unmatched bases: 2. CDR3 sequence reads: CASSLETGGEKLFF. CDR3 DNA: TGCGCCAGCAGCTTGGAAACAGGGGGCGAAAAACTGTTTTTT.

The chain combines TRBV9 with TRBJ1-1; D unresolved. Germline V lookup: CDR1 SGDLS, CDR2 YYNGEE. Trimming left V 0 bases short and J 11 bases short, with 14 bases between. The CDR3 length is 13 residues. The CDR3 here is CASSVEAAPPAFF. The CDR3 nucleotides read TGTGCCAGCAGCGTAGAGGCGGCACCCCCGGCTTTCTTT.

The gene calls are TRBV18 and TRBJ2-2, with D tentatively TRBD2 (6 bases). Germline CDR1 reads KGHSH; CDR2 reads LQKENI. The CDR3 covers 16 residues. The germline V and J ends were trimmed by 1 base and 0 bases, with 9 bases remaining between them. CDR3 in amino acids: CASSPQWEANTGELFF. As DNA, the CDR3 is TGTGCCAGCTCACCACAATGGGAGGCGAACACCGGGGAGCTGTTTTTT. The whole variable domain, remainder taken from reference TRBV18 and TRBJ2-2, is NAGVMQNPRHLVRRRGQEARLRCSPMKGHSHVYWYRQLPEEGLKFMVYLQKENIIDESGMPKERFSAEFPKEGPSILRIQQVVRGDSAAYFCASSPQWEANTGELFFGEGSRLTVL.

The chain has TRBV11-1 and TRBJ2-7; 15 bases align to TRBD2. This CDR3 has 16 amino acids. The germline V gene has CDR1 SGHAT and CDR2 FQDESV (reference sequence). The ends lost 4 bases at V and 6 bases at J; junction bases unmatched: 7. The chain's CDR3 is CASSYPGLAGGSEQYF. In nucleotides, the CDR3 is TGTGCCAGCAGCTATCCGGGACTAGCGGGAGGCAGCGAGCAGTACTTC.

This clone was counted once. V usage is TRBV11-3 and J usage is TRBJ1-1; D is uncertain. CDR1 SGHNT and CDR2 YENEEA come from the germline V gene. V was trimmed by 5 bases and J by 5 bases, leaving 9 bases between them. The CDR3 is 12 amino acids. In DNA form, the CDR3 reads TGTGCCAGCAGCGCTCGACTAACTGAAGCTTTCTTT. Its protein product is CASSARLTEAFF.

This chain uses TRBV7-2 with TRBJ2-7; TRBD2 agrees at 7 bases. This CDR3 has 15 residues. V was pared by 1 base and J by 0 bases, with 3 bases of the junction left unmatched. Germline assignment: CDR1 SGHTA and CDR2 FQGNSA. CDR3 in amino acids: CASSLDGGSSYEQYF. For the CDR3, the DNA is TGTGCCAGCAGCTTAGACGGCGGGAGCTCCTACGAGCAGTACTTC.

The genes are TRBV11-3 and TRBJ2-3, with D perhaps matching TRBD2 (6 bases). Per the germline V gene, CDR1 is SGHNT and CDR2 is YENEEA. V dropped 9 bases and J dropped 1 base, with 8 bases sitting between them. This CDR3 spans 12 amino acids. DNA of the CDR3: TGTGCCAGTGGGGAGGGCACAGATACGCAGTATTTT. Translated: CASGEGTDTQYF. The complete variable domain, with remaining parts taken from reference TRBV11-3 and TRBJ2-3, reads EAGVVQSPRYKIIEKKQPVAFWCNPISGHNTLYWYLQNLGQGPELLIRYENEEAVDDSQLPKDRFSAERLKGVDSTLKIQPAELGDSAVYLCASGEGTDTQYFGPGTRLTVL.

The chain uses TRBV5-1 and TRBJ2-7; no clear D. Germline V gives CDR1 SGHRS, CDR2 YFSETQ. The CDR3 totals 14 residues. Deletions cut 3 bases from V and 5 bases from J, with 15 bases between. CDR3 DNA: TGCGCCAGCAGCTCCTCGCCAGGTCTCGACGAGCAGTACTTC. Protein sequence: CASSSSPGLDEQYF.

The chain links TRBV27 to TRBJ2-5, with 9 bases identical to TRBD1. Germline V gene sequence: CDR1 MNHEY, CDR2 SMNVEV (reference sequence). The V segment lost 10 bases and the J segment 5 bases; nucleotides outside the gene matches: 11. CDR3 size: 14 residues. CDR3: CANLTGQGLETQYF. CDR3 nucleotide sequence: TGTGCCAACCTTACTGGACAGGGGCTGGAGACCCAGTACTTC.

The CDR3, as DNA: TGTGCCAGCAGCCGGGTGCCTAGCTCACCCCACAATGAGCAGTTCTTC. Translation gives CASSRVPSSPHNEQFF. The chain joins TRBV7-8 to TRBJ2-1; D might be TRBD2 (5 bases). CDR3 length: 16 residues. V was clipped by 5 bases and J by 5 bases, with 19 bases between them. Germline V gene sequence: CDR1 SGHVS, CDR2 FQNEAQ.

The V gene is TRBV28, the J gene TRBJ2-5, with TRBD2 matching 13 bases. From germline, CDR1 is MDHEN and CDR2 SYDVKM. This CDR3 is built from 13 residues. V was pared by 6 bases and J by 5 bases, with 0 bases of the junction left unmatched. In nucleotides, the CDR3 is TGTGCCAGCAGACTAGCGGGAGGGGAGACCCAGTACTTC. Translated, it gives CASRLAGGETQYF. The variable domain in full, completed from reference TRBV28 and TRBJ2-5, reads DVKVTQSSRYLVKRTGEKVFLECVQDMDHENMFWYRQDPGLGLRLIYFSYDVKMKEKGDIPEGYSVSREKKERFSLILESASTNQTSMYLCASRLAGGETQYFGPGTRLLVL.

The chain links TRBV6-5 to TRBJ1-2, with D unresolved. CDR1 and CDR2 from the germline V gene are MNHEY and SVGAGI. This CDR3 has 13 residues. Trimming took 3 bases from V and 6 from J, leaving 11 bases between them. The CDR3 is CASSYKGRDGYTF. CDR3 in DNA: TGTGCCAGCAGTTATAAGGGTAGGGATGGCTACACCTTC.

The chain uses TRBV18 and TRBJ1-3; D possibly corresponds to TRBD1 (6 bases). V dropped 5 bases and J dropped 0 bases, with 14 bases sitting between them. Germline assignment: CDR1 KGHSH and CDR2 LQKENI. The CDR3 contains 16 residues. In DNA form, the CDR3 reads TGTGCCAGCTCAACATACGGACAGCTCTCTGGAAACACCATATATTTT. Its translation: CASSTYGQLSGNTIYF.

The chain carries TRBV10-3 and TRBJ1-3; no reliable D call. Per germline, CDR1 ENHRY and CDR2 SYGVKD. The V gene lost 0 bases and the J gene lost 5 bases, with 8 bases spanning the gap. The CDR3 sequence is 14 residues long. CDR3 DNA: TGTGCCATCAGTGAGTCGACAAGTCGAAACACCATATATTTT. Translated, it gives CAISESTSRNTIYF.

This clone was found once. The CDR3 coding sequence is TGTGCCAGCAGCCGCCTGGGAGGAGCGAACACCGGGGAGCTGTTTTTT. Translation gives CASSRLGGANTGELFF. The chain combines TRBV5-4 with TRBJ2-2; possibly TRBD2 for D (6 bases). This CDR3 contains 16 residues. Trimming left V 4 bases short and J 0 bases short, with 13 bases between. CDR1 SGHNT and CDR2 YYREEE come from the germline V gene (reference sequence).

The CDR3 sequence is CASSEPSGYGDNEQFF. The DNA for the CDR3 is TGTGCCAGCAGTGAACCGAGCGGCTACGGGGACAATGAGCAGTTCTTC. V and J are TRBV6-1 and TRBJ2-1, with TRBD2 as a possible D gene (5 bases). V gave up 2 bases and J gave up 5 bases, with 16 bases separating them. This CDR3 is 16 amino acids long. CDR1 and CDR2 from the germline V gene are MNHNS and SASEGT.

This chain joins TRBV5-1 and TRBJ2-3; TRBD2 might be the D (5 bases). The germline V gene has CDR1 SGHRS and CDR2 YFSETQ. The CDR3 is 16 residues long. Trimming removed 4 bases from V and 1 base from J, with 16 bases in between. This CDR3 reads CASSPEGTWGTDTQYF. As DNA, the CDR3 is TGCGCCAGCAGCCCAGAGGGAACATGGGGCACAGATACGCAGTATTTT.

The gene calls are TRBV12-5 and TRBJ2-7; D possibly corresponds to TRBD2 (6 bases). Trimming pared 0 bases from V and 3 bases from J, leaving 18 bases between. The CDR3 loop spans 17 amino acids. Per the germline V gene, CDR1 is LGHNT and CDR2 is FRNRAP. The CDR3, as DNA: TGTGCTAGTGGTTTGGTACCCCTGCGGGGTCTGGACTACGAGCAGTACTTC. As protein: CASGLVPLRGLDYEQYF.

This CDR3 reads CASSQPWTSGKHTYEQYF. As DNA, the CDR3 is TGTGCCAGCAGCCAACCATGGACTAGCGGGAAACATACTTACGAGCAGTACTTC. This chain joins TRBV4-2 and TRBJ2-7, with 12 bases that match TRBD2. The CDR3 runs 18 residues. Germline-derived CDR1 and CDR2 are LGHNA and YNFKEQ. With V trimmed by 2 bases and J by 4 bases, 12 bases remained unmatched.

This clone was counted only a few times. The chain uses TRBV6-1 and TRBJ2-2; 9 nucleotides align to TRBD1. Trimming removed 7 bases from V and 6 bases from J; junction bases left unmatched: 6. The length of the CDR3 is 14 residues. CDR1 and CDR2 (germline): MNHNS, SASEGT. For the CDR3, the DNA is TGTGCCAGCAATAAACAGGGGGCCGCCGGGGAGCTGTTTTTT. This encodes CASNKQGAAGELFF.

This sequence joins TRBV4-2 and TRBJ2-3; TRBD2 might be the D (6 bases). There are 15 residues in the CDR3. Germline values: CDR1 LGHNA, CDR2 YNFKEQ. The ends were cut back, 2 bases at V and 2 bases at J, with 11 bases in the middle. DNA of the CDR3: TGTGCCAGCAGCCAACAACTAGCTTACACAGATACGCAGTATTTT. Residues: CASSQQLAYTDTQYF.

The CDR3, as DNA: TGTGCCAGCAGTGAGGGGGGAGACTCCTACAATGAGCAGTTCTTC. It encodes CASSEGGDSYNEQFF. V is TRBV2 and J is TRBJ2-1, with a possible D match to TRBD2 (6 bases). This CDR3 has 15 amino acids. The V gene lost 3 bases and the J gene lost 0 bases, with 9 bases spanning the gap. Germline CDR1 is SNHLY and CDR2 is FYNNEI.

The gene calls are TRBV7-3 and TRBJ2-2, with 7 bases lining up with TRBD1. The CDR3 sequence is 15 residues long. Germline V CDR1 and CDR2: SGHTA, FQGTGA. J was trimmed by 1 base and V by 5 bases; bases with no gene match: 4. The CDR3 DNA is TGTGCCAGCAGCCCCCGGACAGGGAACACCGGGGAGCTGTTTTTT. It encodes CASSPRTGNTGELFF.

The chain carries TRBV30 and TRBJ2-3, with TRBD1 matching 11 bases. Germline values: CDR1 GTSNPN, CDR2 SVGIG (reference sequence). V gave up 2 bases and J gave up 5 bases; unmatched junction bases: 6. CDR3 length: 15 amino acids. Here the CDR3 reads CAWSLGQGAGDTQYF. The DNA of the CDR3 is TGTGCCTGGAGTCTAGGACAGGGGGCGGGAGATACGCAGTATTTT.

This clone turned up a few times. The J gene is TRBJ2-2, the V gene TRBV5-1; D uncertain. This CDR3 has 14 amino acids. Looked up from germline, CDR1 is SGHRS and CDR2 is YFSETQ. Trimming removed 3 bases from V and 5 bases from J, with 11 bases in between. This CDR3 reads CASSSGPATGELFF. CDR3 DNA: TGCGCCAGCAGCTCGGGTCCGGCGACCGGGGAGCTGTTTTTT. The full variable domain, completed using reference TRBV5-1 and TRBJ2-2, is KAGVTQTPRYLIKTRGQQVTLSCSPISGHRSVSWYQQTPGQGLQFLFEYFSETQRNKGNFPGRFSGRQFSNSRSEMNVSTLELGDSALYLCASSSGPATGELFFGEGSRLTVL.

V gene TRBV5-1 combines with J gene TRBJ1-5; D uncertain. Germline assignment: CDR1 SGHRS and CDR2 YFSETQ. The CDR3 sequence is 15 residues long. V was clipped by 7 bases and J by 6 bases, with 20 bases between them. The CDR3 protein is CASPPGPEASQPQHF. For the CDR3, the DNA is TGCGCCAGCCCCCCCGGGCCGGAGGCAAGTCAGCCCCAGCATTTT. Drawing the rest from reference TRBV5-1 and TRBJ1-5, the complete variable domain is KAGVTQTPRYLIKTRGQQVTLSCSPISGHRSVSWYQQTPGQGLQFLFEYFSETQRNKGNFPGRFSGRQFSNSRSEMNVSTLELGDSALYLCASPPGPEASQPQHFGDGTRLSIL.

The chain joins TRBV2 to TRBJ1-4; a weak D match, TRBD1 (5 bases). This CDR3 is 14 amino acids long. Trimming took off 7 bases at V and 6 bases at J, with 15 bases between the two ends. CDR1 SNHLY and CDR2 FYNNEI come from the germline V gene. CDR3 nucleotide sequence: TGTGCCAGCACCCAAACGGGGGTCTATGAAAAACTGTTTTTT. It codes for CASTQTGVYEKLFF.